Listed below are T cell receptor beta chains from one sample, sequenced in a study of blood T cell repertoires in COVID-19. Assay: immunoSEQ multiplex PCR; the TCRdb copy retains only in-frame clones and omits some. Of approximately 100,000 clones listed, 80% to 90% are singletons. The sequenced sample was PBMCs or T cells enriched from blood (not recorded which). The receptors here all came from a woman aged 50 to 65 who had recovered from COVID-19. Each CDR3 is given with its conserved first and last residue. A D gene is named only where the DNA matches it firmly. Where a row states a size, it is once, few, many or the class of an expanded clone; other rows omit it.

>TRBV19|many|.|TRBJ1-5
TGTGCCAGTAGTATGACGGGAGGGCAGCCCCAGCATTTT
CASSMTGGQPQHF
>TRBV5-8|.|.|TRBJ2-4
TGTGCCAGCAGCCCCGTTGACAGGACAGCCAAAAACATTCAGTACTTC
CASSPVDRTAKNIQYF
>TRBV7-9|.|TRBD1|TRBJ2-1
TGTGCCAGCAGCGATACAGGGACAGGCTCCTACAATGAGCAGTTCTTC
CASSDTGTGSYNEQFF
>TRBV4-2|.|TRBD2|TRBJ2-7
TGTGCCAGCAGCCAAGCTCGAACTAGCGATGGGGCCTACGAGCAGTACTTC
CASSQARTSDGAYEQYF
>TRBV5-6|.|.|TRBJ1-2
TGTGCCAGCAGACGTCCACCGCCGGGACACCTTGGGGGCTACACCTTC
CASRRPPPGHLGGYTF
>TRBV3-1/TRBV3-2|.|.|TRBJ1-4
TGTGCCAGCAGCCAAAGAGGCCCGGGGAGTGAAAAACTGTTTTTT
CASSQRGPGSEKLFF
>TRBV21-1|.|.|TRBJ1-5
TGTGCCAGCAGCAAAGTTTATTATCGCGGGGGGCGCATTAGACAGCCCCAGCATTTT
CASSKVYYRGGRIRQPQHF
>TRBV5-1|.|TRBD2|TRBJ2-5
TGCGCCAGCGGACTAGCGGGGTTGGAGACCCAGTACTTC
CASGLAGLETQYF
>TRBV28|.|TRBD1|TRBJ1-5
TGTGCCAGCAGTTTCGTGTTGGCGACAGGGGCGGATAATCAGCCCCAGCATTTT
CASSFVLATGADNQPQHF
>TRBV10-3|.|TRBD1|TRBJ2-1
TGTGCCATCAGTGCGCAAGGGACAGGGGGGATCAATGAGCAGTTCTTC
CAISAQGTGGINEQFF
>TRBV5-1|.|.|TRBJ1-2
TGCGCCAGCAGCTCCGGACAGAGCTATGGCTACACCTTC
CASSSGQSYGYTF
>TRBV5-1|.|.|TRBJ2-2
TGCGCCAGCAGCTTGTTGGTTCAGGGGTCGTCCACCGGGGAGCTGTTTTTT
CASSLLVQGSSTGELFF
>TRBV9|.|.|TRBJ1-5
TGTGCCAGCAGCTCAGGTGGCAGGAGCAATCAGCCCCAGCATTTT
CASSSGGRSNQPQHF
>TRBV28|.|.|TRBJ2-1
TGTGCCAGCAGTCCACCCCGGACAGAAGCCTCCTACAATGAGCAGTTCTTC
CASSPPRTEASYNEQFF
>TRBV2|.|TRBD2|TRBJ2-1
TGTGCCAGCAGCCCAACTAGCGGGGGGCCCAATGAGCAGTTCTTC
CASSPTSGGPNEQFF
>TRBV3-1/TRBV3-2|.|TRBD1|TRBJ2-3
TGTGCCAGCAGCCAAGAGTTGGACAGGGGCAACACAGATACGCAGTATTTT
CASSQELDRGNTDTQYF
>TRBV7-9|.|.|TRBJ1-3
TGTGCCAGCTTAATCGCCGGGTATACCATATATTTT
CASLIAGYTIYF
>TRBV7-9|.|.|TRBJ1-3
TGTGCCAGCAGCCCCAGTGGGAGCACCATATATTTT
CASSPSGSTIYF
>TRBV24-1|.|.|TRBJ2-1
TGTGCCACCAGTGATCCCCAGTCTCCGCAGTTCTTC
CATSDPQSPQFF
>TRBV2|.|TRBD1|TRBJ1-3
TGTGCCAGCAGTGAAAGACAGGGTCTAGGAAACACCATATATTTT
CASSERQGLGNTIYF
>TRBV19|.|TRBD1|TRBJ1-2
TGTGCCAGTAGTATAGGAGGGACAGATTTCAACTATGGCTACACCTTC
CASSIGGTDFNYGYTF
>TRBV28|.|TRBD1|TRBJ1-2
TGTGCCAGCAGTTCTGGACAGGGGACGCCTTATGGCTACACCTTC
CASSSGQGTPYGYTF
>TRBV25-1|.|TRBD2|TRBJ2-1
TGTGCCAGCAGTGCCCTCTTAGCGGGAGGGCCGGTCAATGAGCAGTTCTTC
CASSALLAGGPVNEQFF
>TRBV25-1|.|.|TRBJ1-1
TGTGCCAGCATCCAGGGAGGAAGGACTGAAGCTTTCTTT
CASIQGGRTEAFF
>TRBV7-3|.|TRBD1|TRBJ1-6
TGTGCCAGCAGCTTAGATGACAGGGGCAATTCACCCCTCCACTTT
CASSLDDRGNSPLHF
>TRBV10-3|.|.|TRBJ1-3
TGTGCCATCAGTGAGTCTCAGGGGAGCCTCTCTGGAAACACCATATATTTT
CAISESQGSLSGNTIYF
>TRBV10-3|.|TRBD1|TRBJ1-3
TGTGCCATCAACCAAGCGACAGGGCCTGGAAACACCATATATTTT
CAINQATGPGNTIYF
>TRBV28|.|.|TRBJ1-5
TGTGCCAGCAGTTCGACCGGACTAAGCAATCAGCCCCAGCATTTT
CASSSTGLSNQPQHF
>TRBV28|once|.|TRBJ2-7
TGTGCCAGCAGTTTGCCAGGATTTAGCTACGAGCAGTACTTC
CASSLPGFSYEQYF
>TRBV28|.|.|TRBJ1-5
TGTGCCAGCCGCCGTGGGGCAGGGAATCCCGATCAGCCCCAGCATTTT
CASRRGAGNPDQPQHF
>TRBV5-8|.|.|TRBJ2-3
TGTGCCAGCAACCGGGGGACAGATACGCAGTATTTT
CASNRGTDTQYF
>TRBV7-9|few|.|TRBJ1-1
TGTGCCAGCTTGCCCCAGGGGCTCAGCGCTGAAGCTTTCTTT
CASLPQGLSAEAFF
>TRBV29-1|once|TRBD2|TRBJ2-1
TGCAGCGTTGGGACTAGCGGGATCGGTGAGCAGTTCTTC
CSVGTSGIGEQFF
>TRBV19|.|TRBD1|TRBJ1-1
TGTGCCAGTAGTGTTACAGGGGGGGTCACTGAAGCTTTCTTT
CASSVTGGVTEAFF
>TRBV29-1|.|TRBD1|TRBJ1-1
TGCAGCGTCGGAACAGGGGCCACTGAAGCTTTCTTT
CSVGTGATEAFF
>TRBV5-4|.|TRBD1|TRBJ2-3
TGTGCCAGCAGCCGGGGACAGGGCCGCACAGATACGCAGTATTTT
CASSRGQGRTDTQYF
>TRBV15|.|.|TRBJ1-2
TGTGCCACCAGCAGAGGCGGGGGGAATAACTATGGCTACACCTTC
CATSRGGGNNYGYTF